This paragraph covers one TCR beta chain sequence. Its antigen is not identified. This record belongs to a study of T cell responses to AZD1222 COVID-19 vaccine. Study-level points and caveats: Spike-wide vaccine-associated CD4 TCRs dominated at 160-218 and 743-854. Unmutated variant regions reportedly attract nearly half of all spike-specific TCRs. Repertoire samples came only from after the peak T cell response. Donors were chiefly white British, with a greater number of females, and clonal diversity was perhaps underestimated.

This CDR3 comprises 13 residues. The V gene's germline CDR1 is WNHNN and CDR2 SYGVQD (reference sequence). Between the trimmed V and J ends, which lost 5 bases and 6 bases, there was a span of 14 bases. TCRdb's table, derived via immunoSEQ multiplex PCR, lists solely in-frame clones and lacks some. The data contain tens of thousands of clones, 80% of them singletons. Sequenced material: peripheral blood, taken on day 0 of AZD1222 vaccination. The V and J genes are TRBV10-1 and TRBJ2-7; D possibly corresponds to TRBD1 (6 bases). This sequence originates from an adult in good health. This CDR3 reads CASSKNRVGEQYF. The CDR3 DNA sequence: TGCGCCAGCAGTAAGAACAGGGTTGGCGAGCAGTACTTC.